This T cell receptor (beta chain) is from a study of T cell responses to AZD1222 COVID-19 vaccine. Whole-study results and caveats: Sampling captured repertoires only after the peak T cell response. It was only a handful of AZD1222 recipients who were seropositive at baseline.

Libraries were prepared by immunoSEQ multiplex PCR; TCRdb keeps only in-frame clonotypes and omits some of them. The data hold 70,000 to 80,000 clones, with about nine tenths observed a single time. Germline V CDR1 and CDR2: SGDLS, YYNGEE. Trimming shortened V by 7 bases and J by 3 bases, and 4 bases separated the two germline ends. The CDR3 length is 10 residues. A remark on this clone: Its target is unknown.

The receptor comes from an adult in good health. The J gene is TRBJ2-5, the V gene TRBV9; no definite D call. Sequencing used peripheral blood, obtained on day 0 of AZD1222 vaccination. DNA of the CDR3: TGTGCCAGCGGGGAAGAGACCCAGTACTTC. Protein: CASGEETQYF.